The 8 T cell receptor beta chains below come from one sample, sequenced in a study of long-term antiretroviral therapy in people with HIV. Running of the v3.0 immunoSEQ assay took place at survey level. The assay was immunoSEQ multiplex PCR, and TCRdb's table has in-frame clones only and misses some. The data contain 30,000 or so clones, over 90% of them singletons. The source was unsorted PBMCs, collected 6.2 years after starting antiretroviral therapy. The origin of the receptors is a man aged 40-50 years with HIV.

The J gene is TRBJ2-7, the V gene TRBV6-1; 9 bases match TRBD1. The junction had 10 bases not matched to a gene; V was cut back by 4 bases and J by 3 bases. CDR1 and CDR2 (germline): MNHNS, SASEGT. CDR3 length: 16 amino acids. This chain's CDR3 is CASSAPPGTGSYEQYF. The CDR3 coding sequence is TGTGCCAGCAGTGCCCCCCCCGGGACAGGGAGCTACGAGCAGTACTTC.

This clone was detected once. This CDR3 is CASSSDRGGNIQYF. The CDR3 nucleotides read TGTGCCAGCAGCTCCGACCGGGGGGGGAACATTCAGTACTTC. The chain uses TRBV7-9 and TRBJ2-4; TRBD2 agrees at 8 bases. Germline V gene lookup returns CDR1 SEHNR and CDR2 FQNEAQ (reference sequence). The CDR3 extends over 14 amino acids. Trimming removed 4 bases from V and 7 bases from J; junction bases left unmatched: 6.

The count of this clone is one. J is TRBJ2-7 and V is TRBV5-1; no firm D call. V was cut by 7 bases and J by 4 bases, with 12 bases left in between. The germline CDR1 and CDR2 sequences are SGHRS and YFSETQ. The CDR3 runs 12 residues. CDR3 sequence: CASGAHSYEQYF. CDR3 DNA: TGCGCCAGCGGAGCGCATTCTTACGAGCAGTACTTC. The full variable domain, with the rest looked up from reference TRBV5-1 and TRBJ2-7, is KAGVTQTPRYLIKTRGQQVTLSCSPISGHRSVSWYQQTPGQGLQFLFEYFSETQRNKGNFPGRFSGRQFSNSRSEMNVSTLELGDSALYLCASGAHSYEQYFGPGTRLTVT.

The chain uses TRBV4-3 and TRBJ1-2; TRBD1 matches at 12 bases. CDR3 size: 16 residues. CDR1 and CDR2 (germline): LGHNA, YSLEER. Germline trimming cut 1 base from V and 8 bases from J; bases unmatched to any gene: 8. CDR3 sequence: CASSQGPGTGGAGYTF. CDR3 nucleotides: TGCGCCAGCAGCCAAGGTCCCGGGACAGGGGGCGCAGGCTACACCTTC.

The chain carries TRBV27 and TRBJ2-3; 8 bases match TRBD1. Germline V lookup: CDR1 MNHEY, CDR2 SMNVEV (reference sequence). CDR3 length: 16 residues. Trimming at V came to 4 bases and at J to 0 bases, leaving 6 bases not matched to a gene. The CDR3 is CASSSSRDRSTDTQYF. The CDR3 DNA is TGTGCCAGCAGTTCCAGCCGGGACAGGAGCACAGATACGCAGTATTTT.

The chain is built from TRBV10-3 and TRBJ1-5; possible D gene TRBD1, 5 bases. V lost 3 bases and J 0 bases, leaving 6 bases between the germline ends. This CDR3 is built from 14 residues. Germline assignment: CDR1 ENHRY and CDR2 SYGVKD. The CDR3 sequence: CAISDQGSNQPQHF. CDR3 DNA sequence: TGTGCCATCAGTGACCAGGGTAGCAATCAGCCCCAGCATTTT.

This rearrangement joins TRBV19 to TRBJ1-2, with 8 nucleotides matching TRBD1. V lost 5 bases, J lost 5 bases, and 13 bases stayed unmatched. From germline, CDR1 is LNHDA and CDR2 SQIVND (reference sequence). This CDR3 spans 16 amino acids. The CDR3 coding sequence is TGTGCCAGTAGTCAACCAACGGGACAGGTTCCTTATGGCTACACCTTC. It yields the protein CASSQPTGQVPYGYTF.

The V and J genes are TRBV19 and TRBJ1-1; D not resolved. The length of the CDR3 is 14 residues. The V end was cut by 5 bases, the J end by 1 base, with 11 bases between. Germline values: CDR1 LNHDA, CDR2 SQIVND (reference sequence). The CDR3 loop is CASSFRPGNTEAFF. DNA for the CDR3: TGTGCCAGTAGTTTCCGACCAGGGAACACTGAAGCTTTCTTT.